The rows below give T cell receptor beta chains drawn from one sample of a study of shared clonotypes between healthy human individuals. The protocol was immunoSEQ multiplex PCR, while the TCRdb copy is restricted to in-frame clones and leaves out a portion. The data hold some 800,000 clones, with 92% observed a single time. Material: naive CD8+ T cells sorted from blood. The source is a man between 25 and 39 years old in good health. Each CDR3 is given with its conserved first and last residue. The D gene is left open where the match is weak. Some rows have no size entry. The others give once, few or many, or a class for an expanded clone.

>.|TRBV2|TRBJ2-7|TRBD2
CASPSLAGRYEQYF
TGTGCCAGCCCCTCTCTAGCGGGACGGTACGAGCAGTACTTC
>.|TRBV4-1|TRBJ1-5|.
CASSQGPLTISNQPQHF
TGCGCCAGCAGCCAAGGTCCTCTTACCATTAGCAATCAGCCCCAGCATTTT
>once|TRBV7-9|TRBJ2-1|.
CASSEDLGYNEQFF
TGTGCCAGCAGCGAGGATCTAGGTTACAATGAGCAGTTCTTC
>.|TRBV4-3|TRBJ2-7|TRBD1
CASSRRTGGHYEQYF
TGCGCCAGCAGCCGCAGGACAGGGGGGCACTACGAGCAGTACTTC
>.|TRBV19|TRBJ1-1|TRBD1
CASKGGANTEAFF
TGTGCCAGTAAAGGGGGCGCGAACACTGAAGCTTTCTTT
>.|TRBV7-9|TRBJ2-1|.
CASSLGGRSYNEQFF
TGTGCCAGCAGCTTAGGGGGCCGGTCCTACAATGAGCAGTTCTTC
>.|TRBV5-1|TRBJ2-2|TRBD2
CASSLGAGGPLTGELFF
TGCGCCAGCAGCTTGGGAGCGGGAGGGCCGTTAACCGGGGAGCTGTTTTTT
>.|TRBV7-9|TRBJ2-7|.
CASSFQGPTGEQYF
TGTGCCAGCAGCTTTCAGGGACCAACGGGGGAGCAGTACTTC
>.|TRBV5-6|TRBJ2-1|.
CASSLSNYNEQFF
TGTGCCAGCAGCTTGTCCAACTACAATGAGCAGTTCTTC
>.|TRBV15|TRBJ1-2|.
CATAAEDPYGYTF
TGTGCCACCGCAGCAGAGGATCCCTATGGCTACACCTTC
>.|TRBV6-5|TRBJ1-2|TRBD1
CASSYGQGVGRGYTF
TGTGCCAGCAGTTACGGGCAGGGGGTTGGACGCGGCTACACCTTC
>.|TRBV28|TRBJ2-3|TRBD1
CASRQRQGADTQYF
TGTGCCAGCAGACAACGACAGGGGGCCGATACGCAGTATTTT
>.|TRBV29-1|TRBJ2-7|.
CSVEAGVPYEQYF
TGCAGCGTTGAAGCGGGAGTTCCCTACGAGCAGTACTTC
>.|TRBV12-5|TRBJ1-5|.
CASGRGPNQPQHF
TGTGCTAGTGGCCGCGGGCCCAATCAGCCCCAGCATTTT
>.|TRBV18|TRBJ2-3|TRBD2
CASSPSFASGIVADTQYF
TGTGCCAGCTCACCCAGTTTTGCTAGCGGGATAGTTGCAGATACGCAGTATTTT
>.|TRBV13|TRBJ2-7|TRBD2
CASSPRGLAGGLQYF
TGTGCCAGCAGCCCTCGGGGACTAGCGGGAGGGCTTCAGTACTTC
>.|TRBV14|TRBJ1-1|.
CASSQANRVVAFF
TGTGCCAGCAGCCAAGCGAACAGGGTAGTGGCTTTCTTT
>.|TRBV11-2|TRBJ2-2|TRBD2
CASSPGLAGRLNTGELFF
TGTGCCAGCAGCCCAGGACTAGCGGGAAGACTGAACACCGGGGAGCTGTTTTTT
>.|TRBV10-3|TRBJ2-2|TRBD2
CAITRDGAGVNTGELFF
TGTGCCATCACCCGCGATGGGGCGGGGGTAAACACCGGGGAGCTGTTTTTT
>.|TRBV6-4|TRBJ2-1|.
CASKLSASYNEQFF
TGTGCCAGCAAGCTTTCGGCCTCCTACAATGAGCAGTTCTTC
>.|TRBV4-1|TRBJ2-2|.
CASTYYPQSNTGELFF
TGCGCCAGCACCTACTACCCCCAATCGAACACCGGGGAGCTGTTTTTT
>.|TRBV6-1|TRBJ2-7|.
CASRLITGNEQYF
TGTGCCAGCAGATTAATTACAGGGAACGAGCAGTACTTC
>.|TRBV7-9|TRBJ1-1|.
CASSLVVLGSEAFF
TGTGCCAGCAGCTTAGTGGTATTGGGCAGTGAAGCTTTCTTT
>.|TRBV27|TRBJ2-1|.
CASSFLDTNNEQFF
TGTGCCAGCAGTTTCCTGGACACCAACAATGAGCAGTTCTTC
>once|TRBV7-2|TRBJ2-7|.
CASSLSTYEQYF
TGTGCCAGCAGCTTATCCACCTACGAGCAGTACTTC
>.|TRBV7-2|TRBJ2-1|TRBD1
CASSSDRGTYNEQFF
TGTGCCAGCAGCTCTGACAGGGGAACCTACAATGAGCAGTTCTTC
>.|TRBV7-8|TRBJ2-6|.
CASSLTDIRPGANVLTF
TGTGCCAGCAGCTTAACAGACATTAGGCCTGGGGCCAACGTCCTGACTTTC
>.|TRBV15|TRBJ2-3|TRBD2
CATSSPGLADTQYF
TGTGCCACCAGCAGCCCGGGACTAGCTGATACGCAGTATTTT
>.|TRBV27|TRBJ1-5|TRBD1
CASSLLQGSQPQHF
TGTGCCAGCAGTTTATTACAGGGGAGTCAGCCCCAGCATTTT
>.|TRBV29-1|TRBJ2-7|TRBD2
CSVQLAESFYEQYF
TGCAGCGTCCAACTAGCGGAGTCTTTCTACGAGCAGTACTTC
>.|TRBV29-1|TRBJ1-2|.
CSVEGGANYGYTF
TGCAGCGTTGAGGGGGGAGCTAACTATGGCTACACCTTC
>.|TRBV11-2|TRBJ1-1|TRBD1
CASSAGQGGNTEAFF
TGTGCCAGCAGCGCAGGACAGGGCGGGAACACTGAAGCTTTCTTT
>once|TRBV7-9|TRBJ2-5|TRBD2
CASSPASGRAPETQYF
TGTGCCAGCAGCCCCGCTAGCGGGAGGGCCCCGGAGACCCAGTACTTC
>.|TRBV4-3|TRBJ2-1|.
CASSLSVSSYNEQFF
TGCGCCAGCAGCCTTAGCGTCAGCTCCTACAATGAGCAGTTCTTC
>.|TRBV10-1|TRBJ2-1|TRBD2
CASSETRGRAYNEQFF
TGCGCCAGCAGTGAGACGCGCGGGAGAGCCTACAATGAGCAGTTCTTC
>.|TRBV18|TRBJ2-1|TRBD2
CASSPASGATYNEQFF
TGTGCCAGCTCACCGGCTAGCGGGGCCACCTACAATGAGCAGTTCTTC
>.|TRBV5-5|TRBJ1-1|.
CASSLIGAEAFF
TGTGCCAGCAGCTTAATTGGGGCTGAAGCTTTCTTT
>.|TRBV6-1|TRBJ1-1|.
CASSEPLGRNTEAFF
TGTGCCAGCAGTGAACCATTGGGGAGGAACACTGAAGCTTTCTTT
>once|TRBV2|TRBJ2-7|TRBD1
CASDRTGGNEQYF
TGTGCCAGCGATAGGACAGGGGGAAACGAGCAGTACTTC
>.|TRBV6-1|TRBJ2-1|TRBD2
CASRRTSLGNEQFF
TGTGCCAGCAGAAGGACTAGCCTAGGGAATGAGCAGTTCTTC
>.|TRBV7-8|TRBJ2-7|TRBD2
CASSLAGTSGYEQYF
TGTGCCAGCAGCTTGGCCGGGACTAGCGGTTACGAGCAGTACTTC
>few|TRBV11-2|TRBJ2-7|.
CASSLASYEQYF
TGTGCCAGCAGCTTAGCCTCCTACGAGCAGTACTTC
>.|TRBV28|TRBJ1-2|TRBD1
CASRPQGAQTSPYGYTF
TGTGCCAGCAGGCCTCAGGGGGCGCAGACGTCTCCCTATGGCTACACCTTC
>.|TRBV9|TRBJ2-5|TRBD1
CASSSGTDPGTQYF
TGTGCCAGCAGCTCCGGGACAGACCCTGGAACCCAGTACTTC
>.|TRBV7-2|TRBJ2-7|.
CASAGYEQYF
TGTGCCAGCGCTGGCTACGAGCAGTACTTC
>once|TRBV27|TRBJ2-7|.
CASSWSSGNEQYF
TGTGCCAGCAGTTGGTCCTCCGGAAACGAGCAGTACTTC
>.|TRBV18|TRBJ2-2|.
CASSPPGTLENTGELFF
TGTGCCAGCTCACCACCCGGGACACTAGAGAACACCGGGGAGCTGTTTTTT
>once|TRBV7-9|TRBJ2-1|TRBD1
CASSFGQGEYNEQFF
TGTGCCAGCAGCTTCGGACAGGGGGAATACAATGAGCAGTTCTTC
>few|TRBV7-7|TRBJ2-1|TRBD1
CASSFGTGGNEQFF
TGTGCTAGCAGCTTCGGGACAGGGGGCAATGAGCAGTTCTTC
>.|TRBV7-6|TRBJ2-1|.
CASSLGHTGIDEQFF
TGTGCCAGCAGCTTGGGCCACACAGGGATCGATGAGCAGTTCTTC
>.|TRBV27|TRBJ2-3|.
CASSLDGGPTDTQYF
TGTGCCAGCAGTTTGGATGGAGGTCCCACAGATACGCAGTATTTT
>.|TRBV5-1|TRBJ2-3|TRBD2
CASSLDSGRSTDTQYF
TGCGCCAGCAGCTTGGACAGCGGGAGGAGCACAGATACGCAGTATTTT
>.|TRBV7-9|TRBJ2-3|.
CASSTLDSPSTDTQYF
TGTGCCAGCAGCACCCTAGATTCACCTAGCACAGATACGCAGTATTTT
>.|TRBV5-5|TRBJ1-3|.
CASSWFGSNGNTIYF
TGTGCCAGCAGCTGGTTCGGTAGTAATGGAAACACCATATATTTT
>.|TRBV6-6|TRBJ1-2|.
CASSQNRDLDGYTF
TGTGCCAGCAGCCAAAACCGGGATCTCGATGGCTACACCTTC
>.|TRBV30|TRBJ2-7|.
CAWSKGQGSFYEQYF
TGTGCCTGGAGTAAGGGGCAGGGAAGCTTCTACGAGCAGTACTTC
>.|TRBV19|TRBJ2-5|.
CASSIGSLLGQETQYF
TGTGCCAGTAGTATTGGCAGCCTTTTGGGTCAAGAGACCCAGTACTTC